These T cell receptor beta chains were read from a single sample in a study of cytomegalovirus exposure and HLA in healthy donors. This table comes from immunoSEQ multiplex PCR, and its TCRdb copy is limited to in-frame clones, with some not included. Of 120,000 to 150,000 clones listed, just under 80% are singletons. Material: PBMCs. The receptors stem from a man aged 30 to 39 in good health and CMV-seronegative. Both conserved end residues are part of each CDR3. Fields, in order: CDR3 protein, CDR3 DNA, D gene, J gene, CDR3 length, clone size, V gene. The D gene is left open where the match is weak. Where a row states a size, it is once, few, many or the class of an expanded clone; other rows omit it.

CDR3: CASSFLATDTQYF; DNA: TGTGCCAGCAGCTTCTTAGCGACAGATACGCAGTATTTT; D: .; J: TRBJ2-3; length: 13; size: .; V: TRBV7-9
CDR3: CASSYRGGVSNQPQHF; DNA: TGTGCCAGCAGTTACCGGGGGGGGGTGAGCAATCAGCCCCAGCATTTT; D: .; J: TRBJ1-5; length: 16; size: .; V: TRBV28
CDR3: CASSGHTYSNQPQHF; DNA: TGTGCCAGTAGTGGACACACCTATAGCAATCAGCCCCAGCATTTT; D: .; J: TRBJ1-5; length: 15; size: .; V: TRBV19
CDR3: CASSLERQGGNQPQHF; DNA: TGTGCCAGCAGCTTAGAGAGACAGGGCGGGAATCAGCCCCAGCATTTT; D: TRBD1; J: TRBJ1-5; length: 16; size: .; V: TRBV7-9
CDR3: CASSAQGPNTGELFF; DNA: TGTGCCAGCAGTGCACAGGGGCCGAACACCGGGGAGCTGTTTTTT; D: TRBD1; J: TRBJ2-2; length: 15; size: once; V: TRBV2
CDR3: CASSSQQGAHNGYTF; DNA: TGTGCCAGCAGTTCCCAACAGGGGGCGCATAATGGCTACACCTTC; D: TRBD1; J: TRBJ1-2; length: 15; size: .; V: TRBV28
CDR3: CASLKEREGNYGYPF; DNA: TGTGCCAGCCTTAAGGAACGGGAGGGGAACTATGGCTACCCCTTC; D: .; J: TRBJ1-2; length: 15; size: .; V: TRBV6-6
CDR3: CASRGQGRSYEQYF; DNA: TGTGCCAGCAGGGGACAGGGTCGCTCCTACGAGCAGTACTTC; D: TRBD1; J: TRBJ2-7; length: 14; size: few; V: TRBV6-1
CDR3: CSAGRVNEQFF; DNA: TGCAGTGCCGGGAGAGTCAATGAGCAGTTCTTC; D: .; J: TRBJ2-1; length: 11; size: .; V: TRBV20-1
CDR3: CASSYDRGLHTGELFF; DNA: TGTGCCAGCAGTTACGACAGGGGGTTGCACACCGGGGAGCTGTTTTTT; D: TRBD1; J: TRBJ2-2; length: 16; size: .; V: TRBV6-5
CDR3: CASSRTGSNEQYF; DNA: TGTGCCAGCAGTCGGACAGGGAGCAACGAGCAGTACTTC; D: TRBD1; J: TRBJ2-7; length: 13; size: .; V: TRBV28
CDR3: CASSAGRWEWGTQYF; DNA: TGTGCCAGCAGCGCTGGACGATGGGAGTGGGGGACCCAGTACTTC; D: .; J: TRBJ2-5; length: 15; size: .; V: TRBV5-6
CDR3: CASSVDRGWTGELFF; DNA: TGTGCCAGTAGTGTCGACAGGGGTTGGACCGGGGAGCTGTTTTTT; D: TRBD1; J: TRBJ2-2; length: 15; size: .; V: TRBV19
CDR3: CASRRQDSGEQYF; DNA: TGTGCCAGCAGGCGACAGGATTCTGGAGAGCAGTACTTC; D: .; J: TRBJ2-7; length: 13; size: .; V: TRBV2
CDR3: CASIEGDSYEQYF; DNA: TGTGCCAGCATCGAGGGGGACTCCTACGAGCAGTACTTC; D: .; J: TRBJ2-7; length: 13; size: .; V: TRBV6-1
CDR3: CSVVHLTWANEQFF; DNA: TGCAGCGTTGTTCACCTCACGTGGGCCAATGAGCAGTTCTTC; D: .; J: TRBJ2-1; length: 14; size: .; V: TRBV29-1
CDR3: CASSYSRTGPSYEQYF; DNA: TGTGCCAGCAGTTACTCCCGGACAGGGCCGTCCTACGAGCAGTACTTC; D: TRBD1; J: TRBJ2-7; length: 16; size: few; V: TRBV6-5
CDR3: CASSSSGSSYEQYF; DNA: TGCGCCAGCAGCTCCTCAGGTTCCTCCTACGAGCAGTACTTC; D: .; J: TRBJ2-7; length: 14; size: .; V: TRBV5-1
CDR3: CASSLARAAYEQYF; DNA: TGTGCCAGCAGCTTAGCCAGGGCCGCCTACGAGCAGTACTTC; D: .; J: TRBJ2-7; length: 14; size: .; V: TRBV7-6
CDR3: CASRLLGGTDTQYF; DNA: TGTGCCAGCAGATTACTAGGTGGTACAGATACGCAGTATTTT; D: .; J: TRBJ2-3; length: 14; size: .; V: TRBV27
CDR3: CSTEGEGLRYTF; DNA: TGTTCCACCGAGGGAGAAGGTTTGCGCTACACCTTC; D: .; J: TRBJ1-2; length: 12; size: .; V: TRBV7-9
CDR3: CASSEHVSYEQYF; DNA: TGCGCCAGCAGTGAGCATGTCTCCTACGAGCAGTACTTC; D: .; J: TRBJ2-7; length: 13; size: few; V: TRBV10-1
CDR3: CASSWRGPDEQYF; DNA: TGTGCCAGCAGTTGGCGGGGGCCCGACGAGCAGTACTTC; D: .; J: TRBJ2-7; length: 13; size: .; V: TRBV28
CDR3: CSINPGTGTHEQYF; DNA: TGCAGCATCAACCCCGGGACAGGGACCCACGAGCAGTACTTC; D: TRBD1; J: TRBJ2-7; length: 14; size: .; V: TRBV29-1
CDR3: CASSLGQGGSYNEQFF; DNA: TGCGCCAGCAGCTTGGGACAGGGTGGGTCCTACAATGAGCAGTTCTTC; D: TRBD1; J: TRBJ2-1; length: 16; size: few; V: TRBV5-1
CDR3: CASSPLLQETQYF; DNA: TGTGCCAGCAGCCCCTTACTCCAAGAGACCCAGTACTTC; D: .; J: TRBJ2-5; length: 13; size: few; V: TRBV5-4
CDR3: CASRTGGRRNSPLHF; DNA: TGTGCCAGCAGAACAGGGGGCCGGCGGAATTCACCCCTCCACTTT; D: TRBD1; J: TRBJ1-6; length: 15; size: few; V: TRBV27
CDR3: CASSLRQAIFKPSGNTIYF; DNA: TGTGCCAGCAGTCTCCGACAGGCGATTTTCAAACCATCTGGAAACACCATATATTTT; D: .; J: TRBJ1-3; length: 19; size: .; V: TRBV28
CDR3: CASSLGQENGYPF; DNA: TGCGCCAGCAGCTTAGGACAGGAAAATGGCTACCCCTTC; D: TRBD1; J: TRBJ1-2; length: 13; size: .; V: TRBV5-1
CDR3: CASKKDRGGVTDTQYF; DNA: TGTGCCAGCAAAAAGGACAGGGGTGGGGTCACAGATACGCAGTATTTT; D: TRBD1; J: TRBJ2-3; length: 16; size: .; V: TRBV28
CDR3: CASSPHTGGPYNEQFF; DNA: TGTGCCAGCAGCCCCCATACAGGGGGCCCCTACAATGAGCAGTTCTTC; D: TRBD1; J: TRBJ2-1; length: 16; size: .; V: TRBV4-2
CDR3: CASSENWNTEAFF; DNA: TGCGCCAGCAGTGAGAACTGGAACACTGAAGCTTTCTTT; D: .; J: TRBJ1-1; length: 13; size: few; V: TRBV10-1
CDR3: CASSSGTSGRAVVYTGELFF; DNA: TGTGCCAGCAGCTCAGGGACTAGCGGGAGGGCCGTAGTATACACCGGGGAGCTGTTTTTT; D: TRBD2; J: TRBJ2-2; length: 20; size: .; V: TRBV11-3